The 31 T cell receptor beta chains reported below all come from one sample, sequenced in a study of cytomegalovirus exposure and HLA in healthy donors. 60 Vbeta and 13 Jbeta primers were used in PCR. Only in-frame clones appear in the TCRdb table, and some are missing; sequencing was by immunoSEQ multiplex PCR. Among 55,000 to 70,000 clones, 70% were seen once, and the ten largest hold just under 20%. The specimen was PBMCs. The source is a woman aged 60-75 years in good health and CMV-seropositive.

The chain couples TRBV7-2 to TRBJ2-7; D is perhaps TRBD1 (6 bases). V lost 5 bases and J lost 4, with 9 bases in between. The CDR3 runs to 12 residues. CDR1 SGHTA and CDR2 FQGNSA come from the germline V gene. The CDR3, as DNA: TGTGCCAGCAGCCCCACAGGGTACGAGCAGTACTTC. Translated: CASSPTGYEQYF. The variable domain in full, with the rest retrieved from reference TRBV7-2 and TRBJ2-7, is GAGVSQSPSNKVTEKGKDVELRCDPISGHTALYWYRQSLGQGLEFLIYFQGNSAPDKSGLPSDRFSAERTGGSVSTLTIQRTQQEDSAVYLCASSPTGYEQYFGPGTRLTVT.

This chain links TRBV27 with TRBJ1-1; D perhaps matches TRBD1 (5 bases). The V end lost 7 bases, the J end lost 4 bases, and 13 bases lay between the germline ends. CDR1 is MNHEY and CDR2 is SMNVEV in the germline V gene (reference sequence). CDR3 length: 13 amino acids. The CDR3 sequence: CASMRRGGTEAFF. The DNA of the CDR3 is TGTGCCAGCATGAGGCGGGGGGGCACTGAAGCTTTCTTT.

The genes are TRBV7-2 and TRBJ2-7; 8 nucleotides line up with TRBD2. Per the germline V gene, CDR1 is SGHTA and CDR2 is FQGNSA. CDR3 length equals 14 residues. The ends lost 4 bases at V and 7 bases at J; junction bases unmatched: 9. CDR3 sequence: CASSSERGPREQYF. The CDR3 DNA reads TGTGCCAGCAGCTCTGAGCGGGGGCCAAGGGAGCAGTACTTC.

The genes are TRBV6-5 and TRBJ1-2; 7 nucleotides align to TRBD1. This CDR3 has 13 residues. Germline CDR1 is MNHEY and CDR2 is SVGAGI. Germline trimming cut 7 bases from V and 2 bases from J; bases unmatched to any gene: 4. CDR3 DNA sequence: TGTGCCAGCACCATGGACAGGAACTATGGCTACACCTTC. Translating gives CASTMDRNYGYTF.

V gene TRBV10-3 combines with J gene TRBJ1-2, with 10 bases lining up with TRBD1. The junction had 6 bases not matched to a gene; V was cut back by 6 bases and J by 5 bases. Germline lookup yields CDR1 ENHRY and CDR2 SYGVKD. CDR3 length: 14 residues. CDR3 nucleotide sequence: TGTGCCATCAGACCCGGGACAGGGGTTTATGGCTACACCTTC. Protein: CAIRPGTGVYGYTF.

The chain recombines TRBV5-6 with TRBJ1-5; 7 bases are shared with TRBD1. After removal of 1 base from V and 0 bases from J, the junction contained 1 base not matched to a gene. The germline V gene has CDR1 SGHDT and CDR2 YYEEEE. This CDR3 comprises 15 residues. CDR3 region: CASSLQGGSNQPQHF. Written as DNA, the CDR3 is TGTGCCAGCAGCTTGCAGGGGGGTAGCAATCAGCCCCAGCATTTT.

This clone was counted a single time. In DNA form, the CDR3 reads TGCGCCAGCAGTGAATCGTACAGGGAAGGTGAAGCTTTCTTT. This gives the protein CASSESYREGEAFF. The chain carries TRBV10-1 and TRBJ1-1; D perhaps matches TRBD1 (6 bases). With 3 bases removed from V and 7 bases from J, the gap between germline ends came to 15 bases. The CDR3 is 14 amino acids. Germline loops: CDR1 WNHNN, CDR2 SYGVQD (reference sequence).

The V call is TRBV5-1, the J call TRBJ1-1; 11 bases fit TRBD1. The CDR3 loop spans 15 amino acids. J was trimmed by 4 bases and V by 3 bases; bases with no gene match: 5. Germline values: CDR1 SGHRS, CDR2 YFSETQ. The CDR3 protein is CASSSLDRGPTEAFF. The CDR3 DNA reads as TGCGCCAGCAGCTCATTGGACAGGGGGCCCACTGAAGCTTTCTTT.

The CDR3 DNA is TGTGCCTGGAGTAGGCTAGCGGGCTATACGCAGTATTTT. This sequence encodes CAWSRLAGYTQYF. The J gene is TRBJ2-3, the V gene TRBV30, with TRBD2 matching over 8 bases. Germline CDR1 is GTSNPN and CDR2 is SVGIG (reference sequence). The CDR3 covers 13 residues. The J segment lost 7 bases and the V segment lost 2 bases, leaving 5 bases of the junction unmatched. The full variable domain, completed using reference TRBV30 and TRBJ2-3, is SQTIHQWPATLVQPVGSPLSLECTVEGTSNPNLYWYRQAAGRGLQLLFYSVGIGQISSEVPQNLSASRPQDRQFILSSKKLLLSDSGFYLCAWSRLAGYTQYFGPGTRLTVL.

The V call is TRBV4-1, the J call TRBJ2-7; TRBD1 aligns across 7 bases. The CDR3 length is 15 residues. Germline assignment: CDR1 MGHRA and CDR2 YSYEKL. Trimming cost V 0 bases and J 6 bases; bases outside gene matches: 8. This CDR3 is CASSQDLRKGAEQYF. DNA for the CDR3: TGCGCCAGCAGCCAAGATTTACGGAAGGGGGCCGAGCAGTACTTC.

A single count supports this clone. The CDR3 carries no conserved terminal phenylalanine or tryptophan, so it likely arises from a read error. The chain couples TRBV14 to TRBJ2-7, with TRBD2 identical over 12 bases. This CDR3 is built from 15 residues. The V and J ends lost 6 bases and 1 base, in that order; junction bases with no gene match: 4. Germline V gives CDR1 SGHDN, CDR2 FVKESK. The CDR3 DNA reads as TGTGCCAGCAGTCGACTAGCGGGGGCGTCCTACGAGCAGTACCTC. This encodes CASSRLAGASYEQYL.

This chain links TRBV7-9 with TRBJ1-2; unclear D gene. This CDR3 has 15 amino acids. The germline gives CDR1 SEHNR, CDR2 FQNEAQ (reference sequence). The V end lost 0 bases, the J end lost 3 bases, and 11 bases lay between the germline ends. As DNA, the CDR3 is TGTGCCAGCAGCTTAGCGGCAGGCAAAGACTATGGCTACACCTTC. It specifies CASSLAAGKDYGYTF.

As for this clone: The junction departs from germline at one end; a sequencing error may be responsible. V usage is TRBV10-2 and J usage is TRBJ2-2; 11 nucleotides line up with TRBD2. There are 16 residues in the CDR3. Per germline, CDR1 WSHSY and CDR2 SAAADI. This chain's CDR3 is CASSPNSGGGTGELFF. CDR3 DNA sequence: TGTGCCAGCAGCCCGAATAGCGGGGGGGGCACCGGGGAGCTGTTTTTT.

The V gene is TRBV18, the J gene TRBJ2-3, with TRBD1 matching over 9 bases. CDR3 size: 15 residues. J was trimmed by 2 bases and V by 6 bases; bases with no gene match: 6. Looked up from germline, CDR1 is KGHSH and CDR2 is LQKENI. CDR3 sequence (DNA): TGTGCCAGCTCCGGAAGACAGGGGGACACAGATACGCAGTATTTT. Translation: CASSGRQGDTDTQYF.

The gene calls are TRBV4-3 and TRBJ1-2, with 10 bases aligning to TRBD1. V gave up 0 bases and J gave up 4 bases; unmatched junction bases: 5. Germline V lookup: CDR1 LGHNA, CDR2 YSLEER. The CDR3 extends over 16 amino acids. The CDR3 loop is CASSQDVDRGAYGYTF. CDR3 in DNA: TGCGCCAGCAGCCAAGACGTGGACAGGGGGGCCTATGGCTACACCTTC.

The chain employs TRBV7-2 and TRBJ1-2; possibly TRBD1 for D (5 bases). The germline V gene has CDR1 SGHTA and CDR2 FQGNSA. The CDR3 is 14 residues long. The V end was cut by 5 bases, the J end by 2 bases, with 12 bases between. The CDR3 DNA follows: TGTGCCAGCAGCCTCCAGACAGTAAACTATGGCTACACCTTC. Protein: CASSLQTVNYGYTF.

The chain carries TRBV5-4 and TRBJ2-5; D gene uncertain. Trimming removed 0 bases from V and 0 bases from J, with 6 bases in between. Germline V lookup: CDR1 SGHNT, CDR2 YYREEE (reference sequence). The CDR3 consists of 14 residues. CDR3 residues: CASSLVADQETQYF. DNA for the CDR3: TGTGCCAGCAGCTTGGTGGCAGACCAAGAGACCCAGTACTTC. Looking up the rest from reference TRBV5-4 and TRBJ2-5 gives the full variable domain: ETGVTQSPTHLIKTRGQQVTLRCSSQSGHNTVSWYQQALGQGPQFIFQYYREEENGRGNFPPRFSGLQFPNYSSELNVNALELDDSALYLCASSLVADQETQYFGPGTRLLVL.

The chain combines TRBV19 with TRBJ1-6; TRBD1 is a possible D gene (6 bases). The length of the CDR3 is 15 residues. The V and J ends lost 7 bases and 8 bases respectively, with 18 bases between them. Per the germline V gene, CDR1 is LNHDA and CDR2 is SQIVND (reference sequence). The CDR3 region is CASTQGRDIHSPLHF. The CDR3 DNA follows: TGTGCCAGTACCCAAGGCCGGGACATCCATTCACCCCTCCACTTT.

The chain combines TRBV4-3 with TRBJ2-3; D may be TRBD1 (6 bases). V was shortened by 3 bases and J by 4 bases, with 20 bases between the two germline ends. Germline V gene lookup returns CDR1 LGHNA and CDR2 YSLEER. This CDR3 has 17 residues. The CDR3 sequence: CASSHPREQGDADTQYF. DNA for the CDR3: TGCGCCAGCAGCCATCCCCGGGAACAGGGAGACGCAGATACGCAGTATTTT.

The chain uses TRBV6-8 and TRBJ1-3; D gene ambiguous. V lost 0 bases and J lost 0, with 9 bases in between. The germline CDR1 and CDR2 sequences are MNHGY and SAAAGT. The CDR3 covers 16 residues. Here the CDR3 DNA reads TGTGCCAGCAGTTACTCGTGCGGGTTCTCTGGAAACACCATATATTTT. Amino acid sequence: CASSYSCGFSGNTIYF.

This clone came up a few times. This chain uses TRBV27 with TRBJ1-5; 9 nucleotides agree with TRBD1. CDR3 size: 19 residues. V shed 2 bases and J 4 bases; nucleotides not matched to a gene: 15. The germline V gene has CDR1 MNHEY and CDR2 SMNVEV (reference sequence). The CDR3 sequence is CASSLGKEWMDRGNQPQHF. The CDR3 nucleotides read TGTGCCAGCAGTTTAGGTAAGGAATGGATGGACAGGGGAAATCAGCCCCAGCATTTT.

This chain uses TRBV6-6 with TRBJ2-1; D may be TRBD2 (6 bases). The CDR3 consists of 13 residues. CDR1 and CDR2 from the germline V gene are MNHNY and SVGAGI (reference sequence). V lost 6 bases and J lost 12, with 18 bases in between. CDR3 coding DNA: TGTGCCAGCAGGCGGGACGGTTCCTCGGGGCAGTTCTTC. This sequence encodes CASRRDGSSGQFF.

Concerning this clone itself: The junction departs from germline at one end; a sequencing error may be responsible. The DNA for the CDR3 is TGTTCCAGCAGCTTAGGTTGGACAGGGAACACTGAAGCTTTCTTT. Translation gives CSSSLGWTGNTEAFF. The chain combines TRBV7-9 with TRBJ1-1; 7 bases fit TRBD1. The length of the CDR3 is 15 residues. Germline V gene lookup returns CDR1 SEHNR and CDR2 FQNEAQ (reference sequence).

The chain links TRBV21-1 to TRBJ1-1; TRBD1, as called in the table, went unchecked against the DNA. TRBV21-1 is deemed a pseudogene. CDR3 size: 12 residues. This CDR3 is CATLGQGTEAFF. For the CDR3, the DNA is TGTGCCACCCTGGGACAGGGGACTGAAGCTTTCTTT.

The gene calls are TRBV9 and TRBJ1-2, with 8 bases lining up with TRBD1. Per the germline V gene, CDR1 is SGDLS and CDR2 is YYNGEE. The CDR3 covers 13 residues. V shed 4 bases, J shed 5 bases, and the junction held 4 bases outside the gene matches. The CDR3 nucleotides are TGTGCCAGCAGCTTTACAGGGGGGTATGGCTACACCTTC. Protein sequence: CASSFTGGYGYTF. Using reference TRBV9 and TRBJ1-2 for the parts outside the CDR3, the full variable domain is DSGVTQTPKHLITATGQRVTLRCSPRSGDLSVYWYQQSLDQGLQFLIQYYNGEERAKGNILERFSAQQFPDLHSELNLSSLELGDSALYFCASSFTGGYGYTFGSGTRLTVV.

The V and J genes are TRBV5-1 and TRBJ1-3; D might be TRBD1 (5 bases). Looked up from germline, CDR1 is SGHRS and CDR2 is YFSETQ. The CDR3 totals 14 residues. V dropped 0 bases and J dropped 3 bases, with 7 bases sitting between them. This chain's CDR3 is CASSLDRNGNTIYF. CDR3 bases: TGCGCCAGCAGCTTGGACAGGAATGGAAACACCATATATTTT. The variable domain in full, with the rest retrieved from reference TRBV5-1 and TRBJ1-3, is KAGVTQTPRYLIKTRGQQVTLSCSPISGHRSVSWYQQTPGQGLQFLFEYFSETQRNKGNFPGRFSGRQFSNSRSEMNVSTLELGDSALYLCASSLDRNGNTIYFGEGSWLTVV.

V and J are TRBV9 and TRBJ2-1; no clear D gene. Germline-derived CDR1 and CDR2 are SGDLS and YYNGEE. Trimming removed 2 bases at V and 0 bases at J, with 12 bases between. The CDR3 contains 16 residues. For the CDR3, the DNA is TGTGCCAGCAGCGTTTACGGGTCAAGCTCCTACAATGAGCAGTTCTTC. Its translation: CASSVYGSSSYNEQFF.

The CDR3 here is CASSLAGETQYF. The DNA of the CDR3 is TGTGCCAGCAGCTTGGCCGGGGAGACCCAGTACTTC. The chain uses TRBV5-5 and TRBJ2-5; no reliable D call. CDR1 SGHKS and CDR2 YYEKEE come from the germline V gene (reference sequence). This CDR3 region has 12 residues. The germline V and J ends were trimmed by 0 bases and 5 bases, with 5 bases remaining between them.

CDR3 region: CASSLEQASHGYTF. Here the CDR3 DNA reads TGCGCCAGCAGCTTGGAACAGGCCAGCCATGGCTACACCTTC. The chain employs TRBV5-1 and TRBJ1-2; a weak D match, TRBD1 (5 bases). V lost 0 bases to trimming and J lost 6 bases, with 12 bases between them. The V gene's germline CDR1 is SGHRS and CDR2 YFSETQ. CDR3 size: 14 residues.

This clone was counted a single time. V and J are TRBV30 and TRBJ2-3, with TRBD2 matching over 8 bases. Germline CDR1 reads GTSNPN; CDR2 reads SVGIG (reference sequence). After removal of 3 bases from V and 4 bases from J, the junction contained 3 bases not matched to a gene. The CDR3 consists of 13 residues. The CDR3 region is CAWRAGGADTQYF. In DNA form, the CDR3 reads TGTGCCTGGAGGGCGGGGGGCGCAGATACGCAGTATTTT.

This clone was seen only a few times. The CDR3 DNA is TGTGCCAGCTCACCAGGGGCGACGGACACCATATATTTT. It is translated as CASSPGATDTIYF. The chain carries TRBV18 and TRBJ1-3; D is possibly TRBD1 (5 bases). V was trimmed by 2 bases and J by 8 bases, leaving 10 bases between them. This CDR3 is 13 amino acids long. CDR1 and CDR2 (germline): KGHSH, LQKENI. Looking up the rest from reference TRBV18 and TRBJ1-3 gives the full variable domain: NAGVMQNPRHLVRRRGQEARLRCSPMKGHSHVYWYRQLPEEGLKFMVYLQKENIIDESGMPKERFSAEFPKEGPSILRIQQVVRGDSAAYFCASSPGATDTIYFGEGSWLTVV.